Sequencing of this TCR beta chain was carried out in a study of blood T cell repertoires in COVID-19. Across the study: The samples span acute and convalescent COVID-19 from the United States, Italy and Spain. PBMCs, B-cell-depleted T cells, or T cells provided the cDNA or gDNA that made up the material.

This CDR3 is 14 amino acids long. Germline values: CDR1 SGHTA, CDR2 FQGTGA. Trimming removed 5 bases from V and 3 bases from J; junction bases left unmatched: 5. Per the original methods: Amplified reference gene primers provided the basis for estimating nucleated cell counts. TCRdb's copy holds only in-frame clones and misses some; the assay was immunoSEQ multiplex PCR. D and trimming were read from the DNA, whereas the V and J calls and clone size are those reported in that table. The sample contains more than 25,000 clones, 85% of which appear only once. The sequenced sample consisted of peripheral blood. The origin of this receptor is a man aged 60 to 69 with active COVID-19. The chain is built from TRBV7-3 and TRBJ2-5, with TRBD1 matching 8 bases. The CDR3 DNA sequence: TGTGCCAGCAGCCCGACAGGGGAGGAAGAGACCCAGTACTTC. Its translation is CASSPTGEEETQYF.